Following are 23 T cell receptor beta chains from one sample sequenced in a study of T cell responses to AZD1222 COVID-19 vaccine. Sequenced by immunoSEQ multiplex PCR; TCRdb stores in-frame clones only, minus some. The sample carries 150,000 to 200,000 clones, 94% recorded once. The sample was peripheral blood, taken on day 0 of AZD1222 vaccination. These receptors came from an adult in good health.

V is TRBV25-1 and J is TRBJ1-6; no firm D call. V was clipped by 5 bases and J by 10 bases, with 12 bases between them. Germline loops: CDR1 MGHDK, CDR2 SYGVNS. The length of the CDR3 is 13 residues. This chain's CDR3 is CASSSPGASPLHF. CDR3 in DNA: TGTGCCAGCAGTTCGCCCGGCGCCTCACCCCTCCACTTT.

In DNA form, the CDR3 reads TGTGCCAGCAGCTTAGCACCCGGGGGTGGTCAGCCCCAGCATTTT. It encodes CASSLAPGGGQPQHF. The chain has TRBV7-6 and TRBJ1-5, with a possible D match to TRBD1 (5 bases). The germline CDR1 and CDR2 sequences are SGHVS and FNYEAQ. V gave up 0 bases and J gave up 6 bases, with 12 bases separating them. This CDR3 contains 15 residues.

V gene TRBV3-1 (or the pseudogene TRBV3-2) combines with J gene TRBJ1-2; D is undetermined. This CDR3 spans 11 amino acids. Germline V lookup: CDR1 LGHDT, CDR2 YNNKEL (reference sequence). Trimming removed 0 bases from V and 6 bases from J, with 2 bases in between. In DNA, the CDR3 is TGTGCCAGCAGCCAAGATCATGGCTACACCTTC. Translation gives CASSQDHGYTF.

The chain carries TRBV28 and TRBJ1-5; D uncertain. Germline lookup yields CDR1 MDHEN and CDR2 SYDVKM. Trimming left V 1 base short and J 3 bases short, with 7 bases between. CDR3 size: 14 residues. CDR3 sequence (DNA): TGTGCCAGCAGTTTATTCAGTTCCAATCAGCCCCAGCATTTT. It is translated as CASSLFSSNQPQHF.

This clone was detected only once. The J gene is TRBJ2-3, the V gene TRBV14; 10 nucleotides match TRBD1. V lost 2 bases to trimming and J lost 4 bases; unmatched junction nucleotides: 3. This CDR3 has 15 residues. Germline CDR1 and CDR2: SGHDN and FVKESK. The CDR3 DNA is TGTGCCAGCAGCCAACGGACAGGGGGGGCAGATACGCAGTATTTT. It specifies CASSQRTGGADTQYF.

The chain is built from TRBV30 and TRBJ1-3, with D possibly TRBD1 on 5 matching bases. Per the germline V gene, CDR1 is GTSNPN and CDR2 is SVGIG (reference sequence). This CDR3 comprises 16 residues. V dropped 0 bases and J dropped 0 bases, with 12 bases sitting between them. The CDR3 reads CAWSVRGRISGNTIYF. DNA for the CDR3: TGTGCCTGGAGTGTACGGGGCAGAATCTCTGGAAACACCATATATTTT.

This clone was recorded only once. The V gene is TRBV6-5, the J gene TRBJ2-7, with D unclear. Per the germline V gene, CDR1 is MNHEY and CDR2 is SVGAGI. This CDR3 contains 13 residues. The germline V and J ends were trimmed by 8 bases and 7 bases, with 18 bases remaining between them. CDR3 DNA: TGTGCCAGCGTGGCCACCTACCCTTGGGAGCAGTACTTC. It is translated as CASVATYPWEQYF.

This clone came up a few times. This chain's CDR3 is CASSKGQISYEQYF. CDR3 DNA: TGCGCCAGCAGCAAGGGACAGATATCCTACGAGCAGTACTTC. V and J are TRBV5-1 and TRBJ2-7; 7 nucleotides align to TRBD1. The germline V gene has CDR1 SGHRS and CDR2 YFSETQ. After removal of 4 bases from V and 1 base from J, the junction contained 5 bases not matched to a gene. The CDR3 consists of 14 residues.

CDR3 loop: CASSPGGLNNEQFF. CDR3 in DNA: TGTGCCAGCAGCCCAGGAGGACTTAACAATGAGCAGTTCTTC. This chain uses TRBV6-2 or TRBV6-3 with TRBJ2-1, with a weak D call TRBD2 (5 bases). V shed 6 bases and J shed 5 bases, with 14 bases lying between them. The germline V gene encodes CDR1 MNHEY and CDR2 SVGEGT. This CDR3 contains 14 residues.

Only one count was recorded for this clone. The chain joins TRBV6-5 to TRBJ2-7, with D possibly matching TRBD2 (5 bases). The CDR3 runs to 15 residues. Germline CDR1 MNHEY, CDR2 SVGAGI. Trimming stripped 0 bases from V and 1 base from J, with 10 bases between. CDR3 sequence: CASSYSIGLSYEQYF. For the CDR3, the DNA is TGTGCCAGCAGTTACTCGATCGGACTTTCCTACGAGCAGTACTTC.

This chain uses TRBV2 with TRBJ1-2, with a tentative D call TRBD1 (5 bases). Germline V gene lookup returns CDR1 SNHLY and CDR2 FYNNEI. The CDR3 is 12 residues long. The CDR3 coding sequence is TGTGCTCGCCGAGGGGCGAACTATGGCTACACCTTC. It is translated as CARRGANYGYTF.

CDR3 nucleotide sequence: TGTGCCATCAGTGAGTCTGGGGTCTCCTACAATGAGCAGTTCTTC. It specifies CAISESGVSYNEQFF. The chain links TRBV10-3 to TRBJ2-1; D unclear. Germline V gene data show CDR1 as ENHRY and CDR2 as SYGVKD. This CDR3 region has 15 residues. With 0 bases removed from V and 0 bases from J, the gap between germline ends came to 6 bases.

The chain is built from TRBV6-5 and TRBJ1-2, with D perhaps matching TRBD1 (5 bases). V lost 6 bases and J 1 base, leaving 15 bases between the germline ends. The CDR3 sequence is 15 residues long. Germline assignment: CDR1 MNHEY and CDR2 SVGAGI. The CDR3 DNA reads TGTGCCAGCAGCCGCCGACAGTTCTTTAACTATGGCTACACCTTC. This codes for CASSRRQFFNYGYTF.

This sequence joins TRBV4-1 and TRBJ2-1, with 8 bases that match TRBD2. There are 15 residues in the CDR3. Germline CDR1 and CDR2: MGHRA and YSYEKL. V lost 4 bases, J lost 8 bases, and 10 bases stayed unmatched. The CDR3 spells CASSLLSGSGYEQFF. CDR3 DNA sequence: TGCGCCAGCAGCCTACTAAGCGGGAGCGGTTATGAGCAGTTCTTC.

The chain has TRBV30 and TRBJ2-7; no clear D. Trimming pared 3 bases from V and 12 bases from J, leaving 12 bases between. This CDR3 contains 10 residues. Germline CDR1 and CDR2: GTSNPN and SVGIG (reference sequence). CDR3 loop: CAWSGSMLYF. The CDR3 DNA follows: TGTGCCTGGAGCGGATCCATGCTGTACTTC.

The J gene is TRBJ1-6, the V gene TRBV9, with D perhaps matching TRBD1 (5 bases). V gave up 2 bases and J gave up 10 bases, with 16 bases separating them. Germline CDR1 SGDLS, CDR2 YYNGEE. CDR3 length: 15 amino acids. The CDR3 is CASSVSLWDYSPLHF. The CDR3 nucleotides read TGTGCCAGCAGCGTTAGCTTGTGGGACTACTCACCCCTCCACTTT.

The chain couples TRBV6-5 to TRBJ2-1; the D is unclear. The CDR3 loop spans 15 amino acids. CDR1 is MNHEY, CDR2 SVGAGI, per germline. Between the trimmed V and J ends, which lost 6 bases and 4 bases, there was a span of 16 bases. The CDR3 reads CASRKGALLYNEQFF. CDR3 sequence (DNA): TGTGCCAGCAGGAAAGGAGCCCTACTTTACAATGAGCAGTTCTTC.

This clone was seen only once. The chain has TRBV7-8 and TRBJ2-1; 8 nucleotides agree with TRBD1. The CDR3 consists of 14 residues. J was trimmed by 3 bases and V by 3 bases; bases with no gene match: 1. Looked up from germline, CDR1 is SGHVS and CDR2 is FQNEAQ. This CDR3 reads CASSFGTGYNEQFF. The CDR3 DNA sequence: TGTGCCAGCAGCTTCGGGACAGGCTACAATGAGCAGTTCTTC.

The CDR3 sequence is CASSQDRRGGYTF. As DNA, the CDR3 is TGCGCCAGCAGCCAAGATCGGCGGGGTGGCTACACCTTC. This chain uses TRBV4-1 with TRBJ1-2; unclear D gene. With 0 bases removed from V and 7 bases from J, the gap between germline ends came to 9 bases. Germline loops: CDR1 MGHRA, CDR2 YSYEKL. The CDR3 consists of 13 residues.

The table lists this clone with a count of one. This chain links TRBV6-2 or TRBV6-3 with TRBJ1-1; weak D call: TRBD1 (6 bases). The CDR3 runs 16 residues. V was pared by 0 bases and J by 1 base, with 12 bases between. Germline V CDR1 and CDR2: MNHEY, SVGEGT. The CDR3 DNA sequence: TGTGCCAGCAGTTACTCGTTTCCGGGACAGAACACTGAAGCTTTCTTT. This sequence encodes CASSYSFPGQNTEAFF.

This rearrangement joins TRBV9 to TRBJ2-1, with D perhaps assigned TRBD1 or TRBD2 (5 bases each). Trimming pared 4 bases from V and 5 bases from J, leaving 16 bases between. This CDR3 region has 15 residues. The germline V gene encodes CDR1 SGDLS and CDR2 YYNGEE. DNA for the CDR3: TGTGCCAGCAGCACCCGTCCCGAGGGGAACAATGAGCAGTTCTTC. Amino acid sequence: CASSTRPEGNNEQFF.

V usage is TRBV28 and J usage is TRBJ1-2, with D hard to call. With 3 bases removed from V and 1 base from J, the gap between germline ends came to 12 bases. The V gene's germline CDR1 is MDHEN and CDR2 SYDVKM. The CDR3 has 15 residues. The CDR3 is CASSFLMDLNYGYTF. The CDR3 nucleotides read TGTGCCAGCAGTTTTCTCATGGACCTTAACTATGGCTACACCTTC.

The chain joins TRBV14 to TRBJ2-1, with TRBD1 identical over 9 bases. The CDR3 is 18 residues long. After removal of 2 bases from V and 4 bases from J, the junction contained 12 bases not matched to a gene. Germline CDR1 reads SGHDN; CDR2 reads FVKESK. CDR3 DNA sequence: TGTGCCAGCAGCCAAACAGGGACAGGGAGTGAGGGTTACAATGAGCAGTTCTTC. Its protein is CASSQTGTGSEGYNEQFF. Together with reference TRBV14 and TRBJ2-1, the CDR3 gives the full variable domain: EAGVTQFPSHSVIEKGQTVTLRCDPISGHDNLYWYRRVMGKEIKFLLHFVKESKQDESGMPNNRFLAERTGGTYSTLKVQPAELEDSGVYFCASSQTGTGSEGYNEQFFGPGTRLTVL.